Shown below are 32 T cell receptor beta chains from a single sample sequenced in a study of cytomegalovirus exposure and HLA in healthy donors. PCR used 60 Vbeta primers and 13 Jbeta primers. Sequenced by immunoSEQ multiplex PCR; TCRdb stores in-frame clones only, minus some. The sample carries about 150,000 clones, just under 70% recorded once. Input material: PBMCs. Receptors originate from a man aged 55 to 70 in good health and CMV-seronegative.

This chain uses TRBV4-2 with TRBJ2-5; 7 nucleotides align to TRBD1. Germline CDR1 is LGHNA and CDR2 is YNFKEQ. The CDR3 runs 16 residues. The V gene end was trimmed by 0 bases and the J gene end by 5 bases; junction bases not matched to a gene: 9. In DNA, the CDR3 is TGTGCCAGCAGCCAAGATATAGAGGGGGCAGGGGAGACCCAGTACTTC. Residues: CASSQDIEGAGETQYF.

The rearrangement links TRBV5-1 to TRBJ1-1; TRBD1 matches 11 bases. Germline assignment: CDR1 SGHRS and CDR2 YFSETQ. The CDR3 sequence is 14 residues long. After removal of 7 bases from V and 1 base from J, the junction contained 3 bases not matched to a gene. Written as DNA, the CDR3 is TGCGCCAGCGGACAGGGGGCAACGAACACTGAAGCTTTCTTT. This gives the protein CASGQGATNTEAFF.

The count of this clone is one. This rearrangement joins TRBV6-1 to TRBJ2-5; 9 bases match TRBD1. The CDR3 has 13 residues. V lost 6 bases to trimming and J lost 7 bases; unmatched junction nucleotides: 6. Germline CDR1 is MNHNS and CDR2 is SASEGT. The CDR3: CASSSGQGGTQYF. CDR3 sequence (DNA): TGTGCCAGCAGCTCGGGACAGGGAGGGACCCAGTACTTC.

This clone occurred once. The J gene is TRBJ1-4, the V gene TRBV11-2; 7 nucleotides agree with TRBD1. Losses at the gene ends were 5 bases for V and 8 bases for J; bases not matched to a gene: 8. The germline CDR1 and CDR2 sequences are SGHAT and FQNNGV. The CDR3 has 14 amino acids. CDR3 amino acids: CASSPGTVREKLFF. CDR3 nucleotide sequence: TGTGCCAGCAGCCCAGGGACAGTCCGGGAAAAACTGTTTTTT.

This clone appeared a single time. The rearrangement uses TRBV30 and TRBJ2-7; 8 bases are shared with TRBD1. This CDR3 contains 14 residues. Trimming took 4 bases from V and 3 from J; bases not matched to a gene: 8. Germline CDR1 is GTSNPN and CDR2 is SVGIG (reference sequence). CDR3: CAWTPGTGVYEQYF. CDR3 DNA sequence: TGTGCCTGGACTCCCGGGACAGGAGTCTACGAGCAGTACTTC.

The chain is built from TRBV27 and TRBJ2-1; 7 bases are a match to TRBD2. Trimming took 7 bases from V and 2 from J; bases not matched to a gene: 8. CDR1 and CDR2 (germline): MNHEY, SMNVEV (reference sequence). CDR3 size: 15 residues. CDR3 region: CASTSPGGAYNEQFF. The CDR3 DNA reads as TGTGCCAGCACCTCACCGGGAGGAGCCTACAATGAGCAGTTCTTC.

The V gene is TRBV28, the J gene TRBJ1-4; tentatively, D is TRBD1 (6 bases). The CDR3 consists of 13 residues. V was shortened by 4 bases and J by 15 bases, with 18 bases between the two germline ends. Germline V gives CDR1 MDHEN, CDR2 SYDVKM. The CDR3 DNA sequence: TGTGCCAGCAGTTCTGGATCCCAGGGGAGGGTGTTTTTT. Its translation is CASSSGSQGRVFF. The whole variable domain, remainder taken from reference TRBV28 and TRBJ1-4, is DVKVTQSSRYLVKRTGEKVFLECVQDMDHENMFWYRQDPGLGLRLIYFSYDVKMKEKGDIPEGYSVSREKKERFSLILESASTNQTSMYLCASSSGSQGRVFFGSGTQLSVL.

This rearrangement joins TRBV27 to TRBJ2-6; D is ambiguous. Germline V lookup: CDR1 MNHEY, CDR2 SMNVEV (reference sequence). V lost 3 bases to trimming and J lost 4 bases, with 10 bases between them. The CDR3 sequence is 15 residues long. The CDR3 is CASSFLYKGANVLTF. The DNA of the CDR3 is TGTGCCAGCAGTTTCCTCTATAAGGGGGCCAACGTCCTGACTTTC.

The rearrangement links TRBV19 to TRBJ2-7; the D gene is possibly TRBD1 (5 bases). Germline V gene sequence: CDR1 LNHDA, CDR2 SQIVND (reference sequence). The CDR3 is 14 residues long. V shed 7 bases and J shed 4 bases, with 17 bases lying between them. CDR3 DNA sequence: TGTGCCAGTACCTCCCGGACGGACACATACGAGCAGTACTTC. Protein: CASTSRTDTYEQYF. The full variable domain, with the rest looked up from reference TRBV19 and TRBJ2-7, is DGGITQSPKYLFRKEGQNVTLSCEQNLNHDAMYWYRQDPGQGLRLIYYSQIVNDFQKGDIAEGYSVSREKKESFPLTVTSAQKNPTAFYLCASTSRTDTYEQYFGPGTRLTVT.

This clone was picked up one time. J is TRBJ2-2 and V is TRBV7-2; 9 bases agree with TRBD1. The CDR3 has 16 residues. Germline assignment: CDR1 SGHTA and CDR2 FQGNSA. J was trimmed by 2 bases and V by 5 bases; bases with no gene match: 6. The CDR3 DNA is TGTGCCAGCAGCCGGGGACAGGGACTAAACACCGGGGAGCTGTTTTTT. As protein: CASSRGQGLNTGELFF.

The genes are TRBV19 and TRBJ2-7, with D maybe TRBD1 (5 bases). The CDR3 is 16 amino acids. The ends were cut back, 1 base at V and 7 bases at J, with 20 bases in the middle. CDR1 is LNHDA, CDR2 SQIVND, per germline (reference sequence). CDR3 DNA sequence: TGTGCCAGTAGTATAGGCATGACAGTCTCCCACGCGGAGCAGTACTTC. It yields the protein CASSIGMTVSHAEQYF.

With respect to this clone: This specimen includes other DNA sequences encoding the same CDR3. The chain employs TRBV28 and TRBJ1-2; D is ambiguous. Germline V gene sequence: CDR1 MDHEN, CDR2 SYDVKM. Trimming cost V 3 bases and J 4 bases, with 9 bases left between them. The CDR3 runs 13 residues. For the CDR3, the DNA is TGTGCCAGCAGTTTTTCGGGTAGCTATGGCTACACCTTC. It codes for CASSFSGSYGYTF.

This clone has more than one count but fewer than ten. This sequence joins TRBV19 and TRBJ1-5; D is perhaps TRBD1 (6 bases). Deletions cut 2 bases from V and 4 bases from J, with 15 bases between. CDR3 size: 16 residues. The germline gives CDR1 LNHDA, CDR2 SQIVND (reference sequence). The DNA of the CDR3 is TGTGCCAGTAGTATAAGCGAGGGGGACGGGAATCAGCCCCAGCATTTT. Amino acid sequence: CASSISEGDGNQPQHF. Full variable domain (missing parts from reference TRBV19 and TRBJ1-5): DGGITQSPKYLFRKEGQNVTLSCEQNLNHDAMYWYRQDPGQGLRLIYYSQIVNDFQKGDIAEGYSVSREKKESFPLTVTSAQKNPTAFYLCASSISEGDGNQPQHFGDGTRLSIL.

About this clone itself: As the CDR3 is not closed by the conserved phenylalanine or tryptophan, this likely results from a read error. The chain uses TRBV7-2 and TRBJ1-5, with no clear D. The V gene lost 5 bases and the J gene lost 9 bases, with 11 bases spanning the gap. Germline V gives CDR1 SGHTA, CDR2 FQGNSA. The CDR3 runs to 12 residues. CDR3 region: CASSREAGPQHL. In DNA, the CDR3 is TGTGCCAGCAGCCGAGAGGCAGGGCCCCAGCATCTT.

The table lists this clone with a count of one. This chain uses TRBV6-1 with TRBJ2-7; 11 bases map to TRBD2. The CDR3 consists of 15 residues. V lost 5 bases to trimming and J lost 2 bases; unmatched junction nucleotides: 5. Per the germline V gene, CDR1 is MNHNS and CDR2 is SASEGT. DNA for the CDR3: TGTGCCAGCAGTCCCGGGACTAGCGGTACCTACGAGCAGTACTTC. Translation gives CASSPGTSGTYEQYF.

This clone was seen only a few times. The chain uses TRBV7-6 and TRBJ2-2; no firm D call. The CDR3 sequence is 15 residues long. V dropped 5 bases and J dropped 1 base, with 11 bases sitting between them. Germline assignment: CDR1 SGHVS and CDR2 FNYEAQ. The CDR3 sequence: CASSLYAGNTGELFF. The CDR3 bases are TGTGCCAGCAGCCTCTACGCAGGGAACACCGGGGAGCTGTTTTTT.

This clone came up a few times. The V call is TRBV27, the J call TRBJ1-5; TRBD1 might be the D (6 bases). The V gene's germline CDR1 is MNHEY and CDR2 SMNVEV (reference sequence). V gave up 4 bases and J gave up 9 bases, with 22 bases separating them. The CDR3 is 16 amino acids. This chain's CDR3 is CASSSDTGTIPPPQHF. The CDR3 DNA sequence: TGTGCCAGCAGTTCGGACACAGGGACAATCCCTCCGCCCCAGCATTTT.

Only a few counts were recorded for this clone. The V gene is TRBV28, the J gene TRBJ1-5, with 8 bases matching TRBD1. The CDR3 length is 15 residues. Trimming cost V 2 bases and J 3 bases; bases outside gene matches: 3. The germline CDR1 and CDR2 sequences are MDHEN and SYDVKM. The CDR3 reads CASSLTGGYNQPQHF. The CDR3 coding sequence is TGTGCCAGCAGTTTAACAGGGGGGTACAATCAGCCCCAGCATTTT.

This clone showed up just a few times. The chain couples TRBV10-3 to TRBJ1-1, with a weak D call TRBD1 (6 bases). CDR1 ENHRY and CDR2 SYGVKD come from the germline V gene. The CDR3 sequence is 14 residues long. V lost 1 base and J 1 base, leaving 7 bases between the germline ends. The CDR3 sequence: CAISEYRENTEAFF. CDR3 coding DNA: TGTGCCATCAGTGAGTACAGGGAGAACACTGAAGCTTTCTTT.

Written as DNA, the CDR3 is TGTGCCAGCAGATCGACAGGGCCTCAGCATTTT. It codes for CASRSTGPQHF. The V call is TRBV6-1, the J call TRBJ1-5, with TRBD1 matching over 7 bases. Germline CDR1 MNHNS, CDR2 SASEGT. This CDR3 is 11 amino acids long. J lost 13 bases, V lost 6 bases, and 6 bases had no gene match.

CDR3 protein: CASSSGLPSYEQYF. CDR3 sequence (DNA): TGTGCCAGCAGTTCCGGGTTACCCTCCTACGAGCAGTACTTC. This chain links TRBV2 with TRBJ2-7; no clear D. Trimming removed 5 bases at V and 0 bases at J, with 11 bases between. This CDR3 is built from 14 residues. Germline V gene lookup returns CDR1 SNHLY and CDR2 FYNNEI. Using reference TRBV2 and TRBJ2-7 for the parts outside the CDR3, the full variable domain is EPEVTQTPSHQVTQMGQEVILRCVPISNHLYFYWYRQILGQKVEFLVSFYNNEISEKSEIFDDQFSVERPDGSNFTLKIRSTKLEDSAMYFCASSSGLPSYEQYFGPGTRLTVT.

This clone was seen only a few times. The chain couples TRBV11-2 to TRBJ2-7; 7 bases fit TRBD1. The CDR3 runs to 14 residues. The V segment lost 1 base and the J segment 3 bases; nucleotides outside the gene matches: 3. Germline CDR1 is SGHAT and CDR2 is FQNNGV. CDR3 amino acids: CASSLGQGRYEQYF. The CDR3 nucleotides read TGTGCCAGCAGCTTAGGACAGGGCCGCTACGAGCAGTACTTC.

The rearrangement joins TRBV5-6 to TRBJ2-5; tentatively, D is TRBD2 (7 bases). Looked up from germline, CDR1 is SGHDT and CDR2 is YYEEEE. V lost 5 bases and J lost 6, with 20 bases in between. This CDR3 has 15 residues. The CDR3 is CASSLWGGAGKTQYF. For the CDR3, the DNA is TGTGCCAGCAGTTTGTGGGGGGGGGCGGGGAAGACCCAGTACTTC.

The chain joins TRBV5-4 to TRBJ2-1, with 8 bases aligning to TRBD2. CDR3 length: 15 amino acids. With 3 bases clipped from V and 3 bases from J, the junction kept 5 bases outside the gene matches. Germline V gives CDR1 SGHNT, CDR2 YYREEE (reference sequence). CDR3 sequence (DNA): TGTGCCAGCAGCTCCCGGGGGGGTTTCTACAATGAGCAGTTCTTC. It yields the protein CASSSRGGFYNEQFF. The full variable domain, its missing parts supplied by reference TRBV5-4 and TRBJ2-1, is ETGVTQSPTHLIKTRGQQVTLRCSSQSGHNTVSWYQQALGQGPQFIFQYYREEENGRGNFPPRFSGLQFPNYSSELNVNALELDDSALYLCASSSRGGFYNEQFFGPGTRLTVL.

The gene calls are TRBV27 and TRBJ1-5; 7 bases fit TRBD1. The CDR3 totals 16 residues. The V segment lost 4 bases and the J segment 1 base; nucleotides outside the gene matches: 7. In germline, CDR1 is MNHEY, CDR2 SMNVEV (reference sequence). For the CDR3, the DNA is TGTGCCAGCAGTTCCGCAGGGGGTTCGAGCAATCAGCCCCAGCATTTT. Translation gives CASSSAGGSSNQPQHF.

The rearrangement joins TRBV29-1 to TRBJ2-5; 8 bases line up with TRBD1. Germline V CDR1 and CDR2: SQVTM, ANQGSEA. The CDR3 extends over 12 amino acids. V lost 6 bases and J lost 4; bases outside the gene matches: 4. The CDR3: CSVHDRGETQYF. The CDR3 bases are TGCAGCGTCCATGACAGGGGAGAGACCCAGTACTTC.

This chain joins TRBV29-1 and TRBJ2-5, with 13 bases lining up with TRBD2. V lost 3 bases, J lost 5 bases, and 12 bases stayed unmatched. Germline V CDR1 and CDR2: SQVTM, ANQGSEA. The CDR3 has 17 amino acids. CDR3 sequence reads: CSVDVSWTSGRRETQYF. Here the CDR3 DNA reads TGCAGCGTTGACGTCAGTTGGACTAGCGGGAGAAGGGAGACCCAGTACTTC.

The chain joins TRBV12-5 to TRBJ2-3, with D perhaps matching TRBD1 (6 bases). From germline, CDR1 is LGHNT and CDR2 FRNRAP. Deletions cut 7 bases from V and 4 bases from J, with 15 bases between. CDR3 length: 14 amino acids. This CDR3 is CASALPGVADTQYF. CDR3 coding DNA: TGTGCTAGTGCTCTCCCAGGGGTCGCAGATACGCAGTATTTT. Supplemented by reference TRBV12-5 and TRBJ2-3, the full variable domain reads DARVTQTPRHKVTEMGQEVTMRCQPILGHNTVFWYRQTMMQGLELLAYFRNRAPLDDSGMPKDRFSAEMPDATLATLKIQPSEPRDSAVYFCASALPGVADTQYFGPGTRLTVL.

This chain uses TRBV29-1 with TRBJ2-5; 7 bases align to TRBD2. The J call is in doubt because the DNA end fits TRBJ2-7 better. From germline, CDR1 is SQVTM and CDR2 ANQGSEA. The CDR3 loop spans 13 amino acids. This CDR3 reads CSVGAGLSYEQYF. The CDR3 region has the DNA TGCAGCGTTGGAGCGGGACTCTCCTACGAGCAGTACTTC.

The genes are TRBV27 and TRBJ2-1; D might be TRBD2 (6 bases). Per germline, CDR1 MNHEY and CDR2 SMNVEV (reference sequence). This CDR3 spans 17 amino acids. Trimming removed 2 bases from V and 4 bases from J, with 18 bases in between. This chain's CDR3 is CASSLVTGAGPYNEQFF. For the CDR3, the DNA is TGTGCCAGCAGTTTAGTAACAGGAGCGGGCCCTTACAATGAGCAGTTCTTC.

This clone was observed a few times. This sequence joins TRBV11-1 and TRBJ2-5, with 7 positions matching TRBD1. This CDR3 comprises 15 residues. From germline, CDR1 is SGHAT and CDR2 FQDESV (reference sequence). With V trimmed by 1 base and J by 2 bases, 4 bases remained unmatched. In nucleotides, the CDR3 is TGTGCCAGCAGCTTAGGGGGACAGACACAAGAGACCCAGTACTTC. Its protein product is CASSLGGQTQETQYF.

The V and J genes are TRBV19 and TRBJ2-1, with TRBD2 matching 7 bases. Per germline, CDR1 LNHDA and CDR2 SQIVND (reference sequence). V lost 6 bases, J lost 6 bases, and 17 bases stayed unmatched. The CDR3 covers 17 residues. CDR3 coding DNA: TGTGCCAGTAGGGCGGCGGGAGCTATCGGGCGTAGCAATGAGCAGTTCTTC. Translating it yields CASRAAGAIGRSNEQFF.